A single sample is the source of the 24 T cell receptor beta chains below, sequenced in a study of blood T cell repertoires in COVID-19 (dated by TCRdb to about 2020). Library creation used the immunoSEQ multiplex PCR assay. TCRdb provides this immuneACCESS table in a form limited to in-frame rearrangements. Some clones are lacking; in checked studies, under half of them reflect an unresolved V gene, and why the rest are absent is not known. Present in this sample are 300,000 to 400,000 clones, approximately 91% of which were seen just once. Of the sample, approximately 4.7% falls within the top ten clones. Sequencing was performed on PBMCs or T cells enriched from blood (not recorded which). These receptors all stem from a man aged 55 to 70 who had recovered from COVID-19.

This chain connects TRBV19 to TRBJ2-3, with D possibly TRBD1 on 6 matching bases. Germline lookup yields CDR1 LNHDA and CDR2 SQIVND (reference sequence). The CDR3 runs 15 residues. The CDR3 is CASRGRGSRTDTQYF. DNA for the CDR3: TGTGCTAGCAGGGGTAGGGGATCTCGCACAGATACGCAGTATTTT. Combining the CDR3 with reference TRBV19 and TRBJ2-3 gives the whole variable domain DGGITQSPKYLFRKEGQNVTLSCEQNLNHDAMYWYRQDPGQGLRLIYYSQIVNDFQKGDIAEGYSVSREKKESFPLTVTSAQKNPTAFYLCASRGRGSRTDTQYFGPGTRLTVL.

The gene calls are TRBV7-2 and TRBJ2-3; D perhaps matches TRBD1 (6 bases). Trimming pared 5 bases from V and 2 bases from J, leaving 14 bases between. The CDR3 covers 15 residues. The germline V gene has CDR1 SGHTA and CDR2 FQGNSA. CDR3 region: CASSPQGSITDTQYF. In nucleotides, the CDR3 is TGTGCCAGCAGCCCGCAGGGGTCTATCACAGATACGCAGTATTTT.

The chain has TRBV7-9 and TRBJ2-7; D is perhaps TRBD2 (7 bases). Looked up from germline, CDR1 is SEHNR and CDR2 is FQNEAQ (reference sequence). The CDR3 contains 17 residues. Trimming cost V 8 bases and J 3 bases, with 26 bases left between them. Here the CDR3 DNA reads TGTGCCAGCTCGGGGGGCAGGGACCTTAGAAGCCTCTACGAGCAGTACTTC. It specifies CASSGGRDLRSLYEQYF.

This sequence joins TRBV5-1 and TRBJ2-3, with 8 bases identical to TRBD1. Germline CDR1 reads SGHRS; CDR2 reads YFSETQ. CDR3 size: 15 residues. The trim removed 4 bases at V and 4 bases at J, leaving 8 bases unmatched. The CDR3 loop is CASSPRTGRADTQYF. CDR3 in DNA: TGCGCCAGCAGCCCGAGGACAGGGCGCGCAGATACGCAGTATTTT. Drawing the rest from reference TRBV5-1 and TRBJ2-3, the complete variable domain is KAGVTQTPRYLIKTRGQQVTLSCSPISGHRSVSWYQQTPGQGLQFLFEYFSETQRNKGNFPGRFSGRQFSNSRSEMNVSTLELGDSALYLCASSPRTGRADTQYFGPGTRLTVL.

This clone showed up just once. V is TRBV28 and J is TRBJ2-7, with 11 bases identical to TRBD1. The trim removed 4 bases at V and 0 bases at J, leaving 14 bases unmatched. The germline gives CDR1 MDHEN, CDR2 SYDVKM. This CDR3 contains 19 residues. The CDR3 region has the DNA TGTGCCAGCAGTTCGTCGGGACAGGGGGTGAGGGCGTTCTCCTACGAGCAGTACTTC. This sequence encodes CASSSSGQGVRAFSYEQYF.

The chain combines TRBV28 with TRBJ2-2, with TRBD2 matching 13 bases. This CDR3 spans 17 amino acids. J lost 0 bases, V lost 5 bases, and 3 bases had no gene match. Germline assignment: CDR1 MDHEN and CDR2 SYDVKM. Written as DNA, the CDR3 is TGTGCCAGCAGTCCCACTAGCGGGAGGGCGAACACCGGGGAGCTGTTTTTT. This encodes CASSPTSGRANTGELFF.

J is TRBJ2-3 and V is TRBV7-9; D uncertain. The V end was cut by 1 base, the J end by 2 bases, with 7 bases between. Germline V CDR1 and CDR2: SEHNR, FQNEAQ (reference sequence). The CDR3 is made up of 14 amino acids. The CDR3 region has the DNA TGTGCCAGCAGCTTAGAACTATCCACAGATACGCAGTATTTT. The encoded protein is CASSLELSTDTQYF. The whole variable domain, filled in from reference TRBV7-9 and TRBJ2-3, reads DTGVSQNPRHKITKRGQNVTFRCDPISEHNRLYWYRQTLGQGPEFLTYFQNEAQLEKSRLLSDRFSAERPKGSFSTLEIQRTEQGDSAMYLCASSLELSTDTQYFGPGTRLTVL.

The chain links TRBV29-1 to TRBJ1-1; TRBD1 matches 9 bases. Unmatched junction bases numbered 5, after V lost 6 bases and J lost 3 bases. In germline, CDR1 is SQVTM, CDR2 ANQGSEA. CDR3 size: 13 residues. The CDR3 coding sequence is TGCAGCGTCGGACAGGGGTGGTACACTGAAGCTTTCTTT. Protein: CSVGQGWYTEAFF.

The chain is built from TRBV2 and TRBJ1-1; no clear D gene. The length of the CDR3 is 14 residues. V was cut by 5 bases and J by 0 bases, with 10 bases left in between. CDR1 is SNHLY and CDR2 is FYNNEI in the germline V gene. In nucleotides, the CDR3 is TGTGCCAGCAGTAAAACAGATTTGAACACTGAAGCTTTCTTT. This translates into CASSKTDLNTEAFF.

J is TRBJ2-5 and V is TRBV5-8; 7 positions agree with TRBD1. V was pared by 0 bases and J by 2 bases, with 7 bases of the junction left unmatched. In germline, CDR1 is SGHTS, CDR2 YDEGEE. This CDR3 has 16 residues. The DNA of the CDR3 is TGTGCCAGCAGCTTGGGGGTGGGACAGACACAAGAGACCCAGTACTTC. It specifies CASSLGVGQTQETQYF. Combining the CDR3 with reference TRBV5-8 and TRBJ2-5 gives the whole variable domain EAGVTQSPTHLIKTRGQQATLRCSPISGHTSVYWYQQALGLGLQFLLWYDEGEERNRGNFPPRFSGRQFPNYSSELNVNALELEDSALYLCASSLGVGQTQETQYFGPGTRLLVL.

V and J are TRBV6-5 and TRBJ2-3, with 8 bases fitting TRBD2. Germline loops: CDR1 MNHEY, CDR2 SVGAGI. Trimming removed 9 bases from V and 2 bases from J; junction bases left unmatched: 10. The CDR3 spans 15 residues. CDR3 sequence reads: CASGTGLEITDTQYF. The CDR3 region has the DNA TGTGCCAGTGGAACGGGACTAGAGATCACAGATACGCAGTATTTT.

The V and J genes are TRBV18 and TRBJ2-1; no reliable D call. The CDR3 has 14 residues. Germline V gives CDR1 KGHSH, CDR2 LQKENI. Between the trimmed V and J ends, which lost 6 bases and 0 bases, there was a span of 9 bases. The CDR3 DNA sequence: TGTGCCAGCTCCGCGGTCAGCTCCTACAATGAGCAGTTCTTC. Translating gives CASSAVSSYNEQFF.

J is TRBJ2-7 and V is TRBV19; 8 bases line up with TRBD1. Germline-derived CDR1 and CDR2 are LNHDA and SQIVND (reference sequence). The CDR3 sequence is 15 residues long. V shed 3 bases, J shed 5 bases, and the junction held 9 bases outside the gene matches. Written as DNA, the CDR3 is TGTGCCAGTAGTATGAGGACAGGGACTCCCAACGAGCAGTACTTC. Encoded protein: CASSMRTGTPNEQYF. Full variable domain (rest looked up from reference TRBV19 and TRBJ2-7): DGGITQSPKYLFRKEGQNVTLSCEQNLNHDAMYWYRQDPGQGLRLIYYSQIVNDFQKGDIAEGYSVSREKKESFPLTVTSAQKNPTAFYLCASSMRTGTPNEQYFGPGTRLTVT.

V is TRBV19 and J is TRBJ2-3; D possibly corresponds to TRBD1 (6 bases). The ends were cut back, 4 bases at V and 4 bases at J, with 12 bases in the middle. This CDR3 region has 14 residues. The germline V gene has CDR1 LNHDA and CDR2 SQIVND (reference sequence). In DNA, the CDR3 is TGTGCCAGTAGTAAGGCAGGGGCCGCAGATACGCAGTATTTT. Encoded protein: CASSKAGAADTQYF.

This clone was found a few times. This chain uses TRBV4-3 with TRBJ2-3, with TRBD2 matching 11 bases. This CDR3 is built from 19 residues. Germline CDR1 is LGHNA and CDR2 is YSLEER. J was trimmed by 2 bases and V by 2 bases; bases with no gene match: 12. The CDR3 here is CASSQSGTSGDGVTDTQYF. DNA for the CDR3: TGCGCCAGCAGCCAATCCGGGACTAGCGGAGACGGAGTCACAGATACGCAGTATTTT.

The chain combines TRBV12-3 or TRBV12-4 with TRBJ1-6, with a tentative D call TRBD1 (5 bases). V was cut by 11 bases and J by 7 bases, with 15 bases left in between. The CDR3 runs 13 residues. The CDR3 DNA is TGTGCCGGATCCTCAGGGTACAATTCACCCCTCCACTTT. It codes for CAGSSGYNSPLHF.

In nucleotides, the CDR3 is TGTGCCATCAGTGAGTCGCTGGGGCCCCTGGGCGAGCAGTACTTC. It yields the protein CAISESLGPLGEQYF. V gene TRBV10-3 combines with J gene TRBJ2-7; TRBD1 might be the D (5 bases). CDR1 is ENHRY, CDR2 SYGVKD, per germline. The ends were cut back, 0 bases at V and 6 bases at J, with 15 bases in the middle. This CDR3 is 15 amino acids long.

Here the CDR3 DNA reads TGTGCCTGGGAAAGAGGGGGCCGACTCCACTTT. It specifies CAWERGGRLHF. V and J are TRBV30 and TRBJ1-6; 7 bases match TRBD1. The CDR3 spans 11 residues. V gave up 5 bases and J gave up 16 bases; unmatched junction bases: 8. Germline-derived CDR1 and CDR2 are GTSNPN and SVGIG (reference sequence).

This clone has just one count. V is TRBV3-1 (or the pseudogene TRBV3-2) and J is TRBJ2-1; perhaps TRBD2 as D (6 bases). Per the germline V gene, CDR1 is LGHDT and CDR2 is YNNKEL (reference sequence). V lost 4 bases, J lost 3 bases, and 10 bases lay in between. This CDR3 is 14 amino acids long. The CDR3 nucleotides read TGTGCCAGCAGCCCTCGGGACTTCTACAATGAGCAGTTCTTC. Translating gives CASSPRDFYNEQFF.

The table lists this clone with a count of one. Other nucleotide sequences in the sample specify the same CDR3. CDR3 region: CASSVGDSYNEQFF. CDR3 DNA: TGTGCCAGCAGCGTAGGGGACAGCTACAATGAGCAGTTCTTC. The chain carries TRBV9 and TRBJ2-1, with 7 bases matching TRBD1. The CDR3 is 14 residues long. The germline V gene encodes CDR1 SGDLS and CDR2 YYNGEE. With V trimmed by 0 bases and J by 3 bases, 0 bases remained unmatched.

This sequence joins TRBV27 and TRBJ1-5, with 9 bases lining up with TRBD1. Germline-derived CDR1 and CDR2 are MNHEY and SMNVEV (reference sequence). The J segment lost 6 bases and the V segment lost 6 bases, leaving 6 bases of the junction unmatched. CDR3 length: 14 residues. CDR3 nucleotide sequence: TGTGCCAGCAGCCCGGGACAGGGATTTCAGCCCCAGCATTTT. It is translated as CASSPGQGFQPQHF.

The V call is TRBV7-9, the J call TRBJ2-2; unclear D gene. The length of the CDR3 is 14 residues. V lost 1 base to trimming and J lost 2 bases, with 5 bases between them. Germline CDR1 is SEHNR and CDR2 is FQNEAQ (reference sequence). CDR3 nucleotides: TGTGCCAGCAGCTTAGGGGCAAACACCGGGGAGCTGTTTTTT. It is translated as CASSLGANTGELFF.

This sequence joins TRBV6-2 or TRBV6-3 and TRBJ1-1; D possibly corresponds to TRBD1 (5 bases). Germline V gene lookup returns CDR1 MNHEY and CDR2 SVGEGT. The length of the CDR3 is 12 residues. V lost 2 bases to trimming and J lost 7 bases, with 8 bases between them. The CDR3 protein is CASSYGHLEAFF. For the CDR3, the DNA is TGTGCCAGCAGTTACGGACACCTTGAAGCTTTCTTT.

The V gene is TRBV5-1, the J gene TRBJ1-2, with a tentative D call TRBD1 (6 bases). CDR3 length: 14 amino acids. Per the germline V gene, CDR1 is SGHRS and CDR2 is YFSETQ. V was pared by 0 bases and J by 4 bases, with 10 bases between. DNA for the CDR3: TGCGCCAGCAGCTTGGGGACAGCACTCTATGGCTACACCTTC. Amino acid sequence: CASSLGTALYGYTF.